This T cell receptor (beta chain) was sequenced for a study of blood T cell repertoires in COVID-19. Whole-study context: PBMCs, B-cell-depleted T cells, or T cells provided the cDNA or gDNA that made up the material.

Profiled with immunoSEQ multiplex PCR; TCRdb holds only in-frame clones, not every one. The sample yields about 440,000 clones, approximately 89% seen once. CDR1 LNHDA and CDR2 SQIVND come from the germline V gene (reference sequence). V lost 10 bases to trimming and J lost 6 bases; unmatched junction nucleotides: 10. The CDR3 is 13 amino acids. The sequenced sample consisted of peripheral blood. The sequence was collected from a woman in her fifties or sixties with COVID-19, enrolled during active disease. The V and J genes are TRBV19 and TRBJ1-2, with 8 positions matching TRBD1. Here the CDR3 reads CATSTGGDNGYTF. CDR3 nucleotide sequence: TGTGCCACAAGCACAGGGGGTGATAATGGCTACACCTTC. Drawing the rest from reference TRBV19 and TRBJ1-2, the complete variable domain is DGGITQSPKYLFRKEGQNVTLSCEQNLNHDAMYWYRQDPGQGLRLIYYSQIVNDFQKGDIAEGYSVSREKKESFPLTVTSAQKNPTAFYLCATSTGGDNGYTFGSGTRLTVV.